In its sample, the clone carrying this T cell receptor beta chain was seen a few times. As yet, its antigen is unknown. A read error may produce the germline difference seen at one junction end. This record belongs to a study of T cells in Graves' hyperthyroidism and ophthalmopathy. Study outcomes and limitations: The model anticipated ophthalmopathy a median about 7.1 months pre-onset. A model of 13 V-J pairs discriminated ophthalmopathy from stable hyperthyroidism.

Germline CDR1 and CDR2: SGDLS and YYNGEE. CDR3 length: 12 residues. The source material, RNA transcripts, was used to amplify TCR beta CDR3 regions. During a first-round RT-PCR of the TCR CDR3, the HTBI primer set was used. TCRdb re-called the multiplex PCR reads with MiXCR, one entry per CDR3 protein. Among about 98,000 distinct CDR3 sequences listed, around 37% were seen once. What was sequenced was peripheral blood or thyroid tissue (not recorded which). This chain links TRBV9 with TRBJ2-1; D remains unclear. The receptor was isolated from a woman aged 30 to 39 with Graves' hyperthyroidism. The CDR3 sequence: CASSVGHNEQFF. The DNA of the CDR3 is TGTGCCAGCAGCGTAGGGCACAATGAGCAATTCTTC.